This TCR beta chain was captured by sequencing in a study of shared clonotypes between healthy human individuals. This CDR3 spans 16 amino acids. CDR1 and CDR2 (germline): MNHEY, SMNVEV (reference sequence). The trim removed 4 bases at V and 5 bases at J, leaving 14 bases unmatched. Study findings and constraints: Researchers found naive subsets generally carried larger estimated richness than memory subsets. For naive CD4 cells, approximately 5% of clonotypes were shared across a handful of donors.

Terminally differentiated effector memory CD45RA+ cells were left out of the naive CD8 fraction, which was CD45RO-negative and positively selected for CCR7. Sequenced by immunoSEQ multiplex PCR; TCRdb stores in-frame clones only, minus some. Here the sample spans about 2.2 million clones, more than 85% being singletons. A word on this clone: What it recognizes is unknown.

The sequence derives from a man between 18 and 35 years old in good health. Some clones in this sample may be carry-over from other donors' samples. The sample was naive CD8+ T cells from PBMCs. This chain uses TRBV27 with TRBJ2-7; 7 bases align to TRBD1. In DNA, the CDR3 is TGTGCCAGCAGTTCCCCTTCACAGGGGCAAATTCACGAGCAGTACTTC. Protein product: CASSSPSQGQIHEQYF.